The clone carrying this T cell receptor (beta chain) was found many times. Its matching antigen is unknown. This sample stems from a study of T-cell memory formation after mild COVID-19. Study background: The TCR clusters were mostly specific to one donor.

The CDR3 has 14 residues. Unmatched junction bases numbered 4, after V lost 2 bases and J lost 6 bases. Germline V gene data show CDR1 as ENHRY and CDR2 as SYGVKD. TCRdb re-called the 5' RACE reads with MiXCR, one entry per CDR3 protein. Among a few hundred thousand distinct CDR3 sequences listed, roughly a fifth were seen once. Findings and caveats of the study: Pre-infection memory showed some responding clones, and this suggested that cross-reactive memory joined.

Sequencing used PBMCs or a T cell subset sorted from them (not recorded which). This TCR derives from a young man who had mild COVID-19 (a few samples of this study predate the infection). Cell type and time point are not known. V usage is TRBV10-3 and J usage is TRBJ1-5; 7 bases agree with TRBD1. The CDR3 sequence is CAISEDRESQPQHF. The DNA for the CDR3 is TGTGCCATCAGTGAGGACAGGGAGAGTCAGCCCCAGCATTTT.